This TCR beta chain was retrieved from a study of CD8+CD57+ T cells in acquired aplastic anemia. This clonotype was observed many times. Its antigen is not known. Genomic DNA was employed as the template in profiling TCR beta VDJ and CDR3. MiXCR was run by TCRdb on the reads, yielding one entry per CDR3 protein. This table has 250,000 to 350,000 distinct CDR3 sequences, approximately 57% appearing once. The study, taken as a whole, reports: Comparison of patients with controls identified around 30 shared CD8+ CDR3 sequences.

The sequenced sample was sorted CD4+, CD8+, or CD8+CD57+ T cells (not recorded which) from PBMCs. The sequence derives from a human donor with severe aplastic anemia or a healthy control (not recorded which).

CDR3 nucleotide sequence: TGTGCCAGTAGTTTGATGGGCGGGGGCCCCTCCGTCGAAGAGCAGTACTTC. Residues: CASSLMGGGPSVEEQYF. The chain couples TRBV19 to TRBJ2-7; tentatively, D is TRBD2 (7 bases). V was pared by 5 bases and J by 7 bases, with 27 bases between. The CDR3 length is 17 residues. The germline V gene has CDR1 LNHDA and CDR2 SQIVND (reference sequence).